These 11 T cell receptor beta chains were all obtained from the same sample, sequenced in a study of T cells expressing NK-cell markers. TCRdb derives one entry per CDR3 protein from the 5' RACE reads, leaving out DNA. The sample table includes hundreds of thousands of distinct CDR3 sequences. Material for sequencing was blood T cells: a sorted CD56 or NKG2C T cell subset, CD4+ or CD8+ T cells, or bulk PBMC T cells (not recorded which). The receptors shown here come from a man aged 18-75 years in good health.

V is TRBV19 and J is TRBJ2-1; there is no DNA to check the TCRdb D call of TRBD1. The CDR3 totals 16 residues. CDR1 and CDR2 (germline): LNHDA, SQIVND (reference sequence). This CDR3 is CASSIVWTGVYNEQFF.

This chain links TRBV20-1 with TRBJ2-1; the D call from TCRdb, TRBD2, cannot be confirmed without DNA. CDR3 length: 14 residues. Germline V CDR1 and CDR2: DFQATT, SNEGSKA (reference sequence). The CDR3 reads CSAGGGGSNNEQFF.

This chain links TRBV6-1 with TRBJ2-7. The length of the CDR3 is 14 residues. CDR1 is MNHNS and CDR2 is SASEGT in the germline V gene. CDR3 sequence: CASIEGVFEDEQYF.

The gene calls are TRBV28 and TRBJ2-1; TCRdb names TRBD2, which stays unverified in the absence of DNA. This CDR3 is built from 19 residues. CDR1 MDHEN and CDR2 SYDVKM come from the germline V gene. The chain's CDR3 is CASSPTSGGPYSSYNEQFF.

This chain joins TRBV5-6 and TRBJ2-1; absent DNA, TCRdb's TRBD2 call cannot be checked. Looked up from germline, CDR1 is SGHDT and CDR2 is YYEEEE. This CDR3 is built from 13 residues. This chain's CDR3 is CASSPGLDNEQFF. Full variable domain (outside the CDR3, taken from reference TRBV5-6 and TRBJ2-1): DAGVTQSPTHLIKTRGQQVTLRCSPKSGHDTVSWYQQALGQGPQFIFQYYEEEERQRGNFPDRFSGHQFPNYSSELNVNALLLGDSALYLCASSPGLDNEQFFGPGTRLTVL.

The V gene is TRBV18, the J gene TRBJ1-1; there is no DNA to check the TCRdb D call of TRBD1. CDR1 KGHSH and CDR2 LQKENI come from the germline V gene. The CDR3 sequence is 16 residues long. CDR3 in amino acids: CASSPELTSGGTEAFF. Filled out from reference TRBV18 and TRBJ1-1, the complete variable domain reads NAGVMQNPRHLVRRRGQEARLRCSPMKGHSHVYWYRQLPEEGLKFMVYLQKENIIDESGMPKERFSAEFPKEGPSILRIQQVVRGDSAAYFCASSPELTSGGTEAFFGQGTRLTVV.

The chain joins TRBV19 to TRBJ2-3; with no DNA, the TCRdb D assignment of TRBD1 cannot be verified. Germline V gives CDR1 LNHDA, CDR2 SQIVND (reference sequence). This CDR3 has 17 amino acids. CDR3 residues: CASSIRSWGTSTDTQYF.

The chain is built from TRBV7-2 and TRBJ1-3; checking the TCRdb D call of TRBD1 is not possible without DNA. CDR1 is SGHTA, CDR2 FQGNSA, per germline. The CDR3 sequence is 17 residues long. The CDR3 here is CASSRAGQGTEGNTIYF.

The rearrangement links TRBV20-1 to TRBJ1-6; without DNA, the TCRdb call of TRBD1 cannot be checked. Germline CDR1 and CDR2: DFQATT and SNEGSKA (reference sequence). The CDR3 extends over 14 amino acids. CDR3 amino acids: CSAYPVGAESPLHF.

V gene TRBV15 combines with J gene TRBJ2-1; TCRdb selects TRBD1, and the lack of DNA leaves this call unchecked. CDR3 length equals 16 residues. The germline gives CDR1 LNHNV, CDR2 YYDKDF (reference sequence). CDR3 sequence reads: CATSRDEVLRGSEQFF.

This chain uses TRBV14 with TRBJ1-1; TCRdb's assignment of TRBD1 cannot be checked, as there is no DNA. Germline loops: CDR1 SGHDN, CDR2 FVKESK. The CDR3 spans 16 residues. The chain's CDR3 is CASSLLGKGENTEAFF. The full variable domain, its missing parts supplied by reference TRBV14 and TRBJ1-1, is EAGVTQFPSHSVIEKGQTVTLRCDPISGHDNLYWYRRVMGKEIKFLLHFVKESKQDESGMPNNRFLAERTGGTYSTLKVQPAELEDSGVYFCASSLLGKGENTEAFFGQGTRLTVV.